The 18 T cell receptor beta chains reported below all come from one sample, sequenced in a study of blood T cell repertoires in COVID-19. Produced via immunoSEQ multiplex PCR; TCRdb's table is partial and in-frame only. The repertoire holds 140,000 to 150,000 clones, with approximately 87% as singletons. Sequenced: peripheral blood. These receptors were obtained from a man aged 80 or over with acute or convalescent COVID-19.

CDR3 sequence: CASSLDILGRNNSPLHF. In DNA form, the CDR3 reads TGTGCCAGCAGCTTGGACATTCTAGGCAGAAATAATTCACCCCTCCACTTT. This rearrangement joins TRBV5-6 to TRBJ1-6; D is ambiguous. V was pared by 0 bases and J by 5 bases, with 15 bases between. The CDR3 consists of 17 residues. CDR1 and CDR2 from the germline V gene are SGHDT and YYEEEE.

The rearrangement joins TRBV18 to TRBJ1-1; 12 bases map to TRBD1. Losses at the gene ends were 3 bases for V and 0 bases for J; bases not matched to a gene: 11. The length of the CDR3 is 19 residues. Germline assignment: CDR1 KGHSH and CDR2 LQKENI. CDR3: CASSPIVGTGGGVNTEAFF. CDR3 bases: TGTGCCAGCTCACCCATAGTGGGGACAGGGGGCGGTGTGAACACTGAAGCTTTCTTT.

The chain employs TRBV6-5 and TRBJ2-5, with 12 bases lining up with TRBD2. Germline lookup yields CDR1 MNHEY and CDR2 SVGAGI. After removal of 8 bases from V and 4 bases from J, the junction contained 5 bases not matched to a gene. This CDR3 comprises 14 residues. The CDR3 DNA sequence: TGTGCCAGCTGCCTAGCGGGAGGGCCAGAGACCCAGTACTTC. This sequence encodes CASCLAGGPETQYF.

The J gene is TRBJ1-5, the V gene TRBV15, with D possibly matching TRBD1 (5 bases). The CDR3 has 14 residues. Trimming pared 0 bases from V and 2 bases from J, leaving 5 bases between. Germline CDR1 is LNHNV and CDR2 is YYDKDF (reference sequence). The CDR3 is CATSRDRGNQPQHF. In DNA form, the CDR3 reads TGTGCCACCAGCAGAGACAGGGGCAATCAGCCCCAGCATTTT.

The J gene is TRBJ2-7, the V gene TRBV30, with TRBD1 matching 7 bases. CDR3 size: 13 residues. The trim removed 4 bases at V and 3 bases at J, leaving 6 bases unmatched. The V gene's germline CDR1 is GTSNPN and CDR2 SVGIG (reference sequence). CDR3 loop: CAWIKPGGYEQYF. CDR3 in DNA: TGTGCCTGGATAAAACCAGGGGGCTACGAGCAGTACTTC.

The chain is built from TRBV9 and TRBJ2-2; 7 bases are shared with TRBD2. The CDR3 is 15 residues long. The V gene end was trimmed by 0 bases and the J gene end by 3 bases; junction bases not matched to a gene: 2. Per germline, CDR1 SGDLS and CDR2 YYNGEE. CDR3 sequence reads: CASSVGGGDTGELFF. CDR3 DNA: TGTGCCAGCAGCGTAGGTGGGGGGGACACCGGGGAGCTGTTTTTT.

The CDR3 DNA is TGTGCCAGCAGCTCGGGGTTACCGCGCGCTGAAGCTTTCTTT. Translated, it gives CASSSGLPRAEAFF. This chain joins TRBV7-2 and TRBJ1-1; D is ambiguous. Germline-derived CDR1 and CDR2 are SGHTA and FQGNSA. The CDR3 sequence is 14 residues long. V was trimmed by 4 bases and J by 6 bases, leaving 15 bases between them.

V gene TRBV6-5 combines with J gene TRBJ2-5; 9 bases are shared with TRBD2. CDR3 length equals 16 residues. The germline CDR1 and CDR2 sequences are MNHEY and SVGAGI. Trimming took 2 bases from V and 2 from J; bases not matched to a gene: 6. The CDR3 DNA follows: TGTGCCAGCAGTTACGGGGCAGCGGGGGGACAAGAGACCCAGTACTTC. It translates to CASSYGAAGGQETQYF.

This chain links TRBV7-2 with TRBJ1-4; 12 bases agree with TRBD1. Germline CDR1 is SGHTA and CDR2 is FQGNSA. With 5 bases clipped from V and 7 bases from J, the junction kept 5 bases outside the gene matches. The CDR3 has 15 amino acids. The CDR3 reads CASSIGTGGGEKLFF. The DNA for the CDR3 is TGTGCCAGCAGCATCGGGACAGGGGGCGGTGAAAAACTGTTTTTT.

J is TRBJ2-7 and V is TRBV24-1, with 10 bases identical to TRBD1. CDR3 length: 16 amino acids. Germline V gene sequence: CDR1 KGHDR, CDR2 SFDVKD. The V gene end was trimmed by 3 bases and the J gene end by 3 bases; junction bases not matched to a gene: 7. The CDR3 nucleotides are TGTGCCACCAGTGATCGGAAGGACAGGGGGGGCTACGAGCAGTACTTC. It codes for CATSDRKDRGGYEQYF.

This clone appeared a few times. V usage is TRBV12-1 and J usage is TRBJ1-3; the table's D call of TRBD1 was not tested on the DNA. TRBV12-1 is a pseudogene. The CDR3 is 14 residues long. The CDR3 protein is CASVSTISGNTIYF. The DNA for the CDR3 is TGTGCCAGTGTCTCCACAATTTCTGGAAACACCATATATTTT.

The CDR3 is CSVERNSGDEAFF. CDR3 in DNA: TGCAGCGTTGAACGAAATTCAGGGGATGAAGCTTTCTTT. This chain joins TRBV29-1 and TRBJ1-1; D possibly corresponds to TRBD1 (6 bases). The CDR3 runs 13 residues. With 2 bases removed from V and 7 bases from J, the gap between germline ends came to 14 bases. Germline lookup yields CDR1 SQVTM and CDR2 ANQGSEA.

The genes are TRBV2 and TRBJ2-3; 7 nucleotides line up with TRBD2. CDR3 length: 14 amino acids. Trimming removed 6 bases from V and 5 bases from J; junction bases left unmatched: 8. Germline loops: CDR1 SNHLY, CDR2 FYNNEI. Written as DNA, the CDR3 is TGTGCCAGCAGCCTAGCGGCCTTAGGAGATACGCAGTATTTT. It is translated as CASSLAALGDTQYF. Drawing the rest from reference TRBV2 and TRBJ2-3, the complete variable domain is EPEVTQTPSHQVTQMGQEVILRCVPISNHLYFYWYRQILGQKVEFLVSFYNNEISEKSEIFDDQFSVERPDGSNFTLKIRSTKLEDSAMYFCASSLAALGDTQYFGPGTRLTVL.

The chain recombines TRBV5-6 with TRBJ1-3; a possible D gene is TRBD1 (5 bases). Trimming left V 2 bases short and J 0 bases short, with 15 bases between. The CDR3 consists of 17 residues. Looked up from germline, CDR1 is SGHDT and CDR2 is YYEEEE. The CDR3 sequence is CASSLRGRLFSGNTIYF. In DNA, the CDR3 is TGTGCCAGCAGCTTAAGGGGCAGACTCTTCTCTGGAAACACCATATATTTT.

A single count supports this clone. The chain employs TRBV5-1 and TRBJ2-3; 9 positions agree with TRBD1. The CDR3 is 15 amino acids. J gave up 5 bases and V 4 bases, and 8 bases lay outside the gene matches. Germline V gene data show CDR1 as SGHRS and CDR2 as YFSETQ. CDR3 sequence: CASSATGGQGDTQYF. The CDR3 nucleotides are TGCGCCAGCAGCGCCACAGGGGGCCAGGGAGATACGCAGTATTTT.

The J gene is TRBJ2-7, the V gene TRBV27; a weak D match, TRBD1 (5 bases). Germline CDR1 MNHEY, CDR2 SMNVEV (reference sequence). The CDR3 loop spans 13 amino acids. Deletions cut 7 bases from V and 7 bases from J, with 17 bases between. CDR3 amino acids: CASTTQGSREQYF. CDR3 nucleotides: TGTGCCAGCACCACTCAGGGATCCAGGGAGCAGTACTTC.

V and J are TRBV5-1 and TRBJ2-7; TRBD1 is a possible D gene (5 bases). Trimming took 1 base from V and 5 from J, leaving 13 bases between them. From germline, CDR1 is SGHRS and CDR2 YFSETQ. The CDR3 spans 14 residues. The CDR3 spells CASSLTGLSHEQYF. The CDR3 DNA sequence: TGCGCCAGCAGCTTGACAGGCCTTTCCCACGAGCAGTACTTC. Variable domain in full (rest from reference TRBV5-1 and TRBJ2-7): KAGVTQTPRYLIKTRGQQVTLSCSPISGHRSVSWYQQTPGQGLQFLFEYFSETQRNKGNFPGRFSGRQFSNSRSEMNVSTLELGDSALYLCASSLTGLSHEQYFGPGTRLTVT.

The rearrangement uses TRBV7-2 and TRBJ1-2; 7 nucleotides line up with TRBD1. CDR1 and CDR2 from the germline V gene are SGHTA and FQGNSA. Losses at the gene ends were 5 bases for V and 7 bases for J; bases not matched to a gene: 10. This CDR3 has 14 residues. The CDR3 here is CASSADRARPGYTF. The CDR3 DNA reads TGTGCCAGCAGCGCCGACAGGGCTAGGCCTGGCTACACCTTC. Full variable domain (outside the CDR3, taken from reference TRBV7-2 and TRBJ1-2): GAGVSQSPSNKVTEKGKDVELRCDPISGHTALYWYRQSLGQGLEFLIYFQGNSAPDKSGLPSDRFSAERTGGSVSTLTIQRTQQEDSAVYLCASSADRARPGYTFGSGTRLTVV.